These T cell receptor beta chains were read from a single sample in a study of graft-versus-host responses after intestinal transplantation. These receptors' antigens are unknown. The data were produced by immunoSEQ multiplex PCR, yet TCRdb's version contains in-frame clones alone and is incomplete. The table records tens of thousands of clones, approximately 94% of them present only once. The material was unstimulated CD8+ T cells sorted from spleen or lymph node cells, obtained before intestinal transplant. Receptor source: a human donor who received an intestinal transplant. Both conserved end residues are part of each CDR3. The D gene is left open where the match is weak. Not every row has a clone size; where given, it reads once, few, many or a size class.

>TRBV23-1|TRBJ2-5|.|.
TGCGCCAGCAGTCAATCGGTTAGCACAGGCGGACCAAGAATCCAAGAGACCCAGTACTTC
CASSQSVSTGGPRIQETQYF
>TRBV14|TRBJ2-3|TRBD2|.
TGTGCCAGCAGCCAAGATCGGGGGTTGGGACTAGACCACACAGATACGCAGTATTTT
CASSQDRGLGLDHTDTQYF
>TRBV12-5|TRBJ2-3|.|.
TGTGCTAGTGGTTTGTGCCTAGCTTGCACAGATACGCAGTATTTT
CASGLCLACTDTQYF
>TRBV7-9|TRBJ1-5|.|.
TGTGCCAGCAGCTCGGACAGCGACCACAATCAGCCCCAGCATTTT
CASSSDSDHNQPQHF
>TRBV6-5|TRBJ2-7|TRBD1|once
TGTGCCAGCAGGACAGGGATCGCCTACGAGCAGTACTTC
CASRTGIAYEQYF
>TRBV27|TRBJ1-1|.|.
TGTGCCAGCAGTCGTCGAGGGCATACTGAAGCTTTCTTT
CASSRRGHTEAFF
>TRBV30|TRBJ1-6|.|.
TGTGCCTGGAGTTCCTCCCAAGCTCGGTCCTATAATTCACCCCTCCACTTT
CAWSSSQARSYNSPLHF
>TRBV27|TRBJ2-5|.|.
TGTGCCAGCAGTTTATACCCCCCACGGGGTCCGGGGGAGACCCAGTACTTC
CASSLYPPRGPGETQYF
>TRBV30|TRBJ1-2|.|once
TGTGCCTGGAGCGCGGGCAGCTCCCTCTATGGCTACACCTTC
CAWSAGSSLYGYTF
>TRBV14|TRBJ1-1|.|once
TGTGCCAGCAGCCCCCTGGGGGGAGTGAACACTGAAGCTTTCTTT
CASSPLGGVNTEAFF
>TRBV30|TRBJ2-3|.|.
TGTGCCTGGAGTGTCCTAGCCGGGGATACGCAGTATTTT
CAWSVLAGDTQYF
>TRBV5-4|TRBJ2-6|.|.
TGTGCCAGCAGCTTCCGACAGATCACTGGGGCCAACGTCCTGACTTTC
CASSFRQITGANVLTF
>TRBV27|TRBJ2-7|.|.
TGTGCCAACGATCTAGCAGTTAGCTCCTACGAGCAGTACTTC
CANDLAVSSYEQYF
>TRBV7-9|TRBJ2-4|TRBD1|.
TGTGCCAGCAGCTTCCCCCAGGGGGCTGAGGCCAAAAACATTCAGTACTTC
CASSFPQGAEAKNIQYF
>TRBV13|TRBJ1-2|.|.
TGTGCCAGCAGCTTTAACAGGGAGAACTATGGCTACACCTTC
CASSFNRENYGYTF
>TRBV12-5|TRBJ2-1|TRBD2|.
TGTGCTAGTGGTTTGGTAGGGCCGGGGGGTGAGCAGTTCTTC
CASGLVGPGGEQFF
>TRBV23-1|TRBJ2-3|.|.
TGCGCCAGCAGCCCACCGGGGAAAAAGTTAACAGATACGCAGTATTTT
CASSPPGKKLTDTQYF
>TRBV6-6|TRBJ1-1|TRBD1|.
TGTGCCAGCAGTTACCCAAATACAGGGGAGAACACTGAAGCTTTCTTT
CASSYPNTGENTEAFF
>TRBV7-6|TRBJ2-3|TRBD1|.
TGTGCCAGCAGCTCAGGGGGAGATACGCAGTATTTT
CASSSGGDTQYF
>TRBV19|TRBJ1-1|TRBD1|.
TGTGCCAGTAGTATCCCAGGGGGTAACACTGAAGCTTTCTTT
CASSIPGGNTEAFF
>TRBV19|TRBJ1-1|TRBD1|.
TGTGCCAGTAGTCCAAGAGACAGGGGCGGTTCTGAAGCTTTCTTT
CASSPRDRGGSEAFF
>TRBV25-1|TRBJ2-3|.|.
TGTGCCAGCAGTGAATGCGATGGTAGCAAGCTCGATACGCAGTATTTT
CASSECDGSKLDTQYF
>TRBV13|TRBJ2-1|TRBD1|.
TGTGCCAGCAGCCTAAACCGGGACAGGGGGTACAATGAGCAGTTCTTC
CASSLNRDRGYNEQFF
>TRBV19|TRBJ2-7|.|.
TGTGCCAGTAGTATGGGTCCTGGAGGAAACGAGCAGTACTTC
CASSMGPGGNEQYF
>TRBV28|TRBJ2-6|.|.
TGTGCCAGCAGGGGGGACATTTACTCTGGGGCCAACGTCCTGACTTTC
CASRGDIYSGANVLTF
>TRBV7-2|TRBJ2-7|TRBD2|.
TGTGCCAGCAGCTTAGTAGCGGGGGGGATGGAGCAGTACTTC
CASSLVAGGMEQYF
>TRBV4-3|TRBJ2-1|TRBD2|.
TGCGCCAGCAGTGAACGACTAGCGGGGGATGAGCAGTTCTTC
CASSERLAGDEQFF
>TRBV11-2|TRBJ2-5|.|.
TGTGCCAGCAGCCCCTCAGGGTCCCTGAACCAAGAGACCCAGTACTTC
CASSPSGSLNQETQYF
>TRBV27|TRBJ1-1|.|.
TGTGCCAGCATCTGGGGGGTGGAAGCTTTCTTT
CASIWGVEAFF
>TRBV6-1|TRBJ2-7|.|.
TGTGCCAGCAGTGAGGACAGCCCCTACGAGCAGTACTTC
CASSEDSPYEQYF
>TRBV6-1|TRBJ2-7|.|.
TGTGCCAGCAGTGAACTGCCGAGACAGTCCTACGAGCAGTACTTC
CASSELPRQSYEQYF
>TRBV19|TRBJ2-3|TRBD2|.
TGTGCCAGTATCGGGGCTAGCGGGGGGAGCACAGATACGCAGTATTTT
CASIGASGGSTDTQYF
>TRBV4-2|TRBJ1-2|TRBD1|.
TGTGCCAGCAGCCCTTCCGGGACAGGGGGCTACTATGGCTACACCTTC
CASSPSGTGGYYGYTF
>TRBV4-1|TRBJ2-3|TRBD2|.
TGCGCCAGCAGCCAAGAGCCCAGCGGGGGGTCCGATACGCAGTATTTT
CASSQEPSGGSDTQYF
>TRBV14|TRBJ1-3|.|.
TGTGCCAGCAGCCAACCAGGGATGGGGTCTGGAAACACCATATATTTT
CASSQPGMGSGNTIYF
>TRBV5-1|TRBJ1-2|.|once
TGCGCCAGCAGCCCGGGGAGGCAGGGCTACACCTTC
CASSPGRQGYTF
>TRBV7-2|TRBJ1-6|.|once
TGTGCCAGCAAAAGAGGCATACCCGAGGGTAATTCACCCCTCCACTTT
CASKRGIPEGNSPLHF
>TRBV9|TRBJ1-1|TRBD1|.
TGTGCCAGCAGCGTTACCGGACAGGGGGCAAGGAACACTGAAGCTTTCTTT
CASSVTGQGARNTEAFF
>TRBV30|TRBJ1-2|.|.
TGTGCCTGTCATGGAGGGGATGGCTACACCTTC
CACHGGDGYTF
>TRBV19|TRBJ2-7|TRBD1|.
TGTGCCAGTAGCCCTATTTATCCAGCAGGGACAGGGTACTACGAGCAGTACTTC
CASSPIYPAGTGYYEQYF